Presented here are 13 T cell receptor beta chains from one specimen sequenced in a study of control samples from healthy donors and cancer patients. Assay: immunoSEQ multiplex PCR; the TCRdb copy retains only in-frame clones and omits some. The table includes roughly 100,000 clones, roughly nine tenths detected once. The sample consisted of blood. The receptors were gathered from a woman aged 18-29 years in good health.

The chain couples TRBV18 to TRBJ2-5; D uncertain. The CDR3 has 12 amino acids. CDR1 and CDR2 (germline): KGHSH, LQKENI. V lost 2 bases and J 2 bases, leaving 3 bases between the germline ends. The CDR3 spells CASSPRQETQYF. The CDR3 nucleotides read TGTGCCAGCTCACCAAGGCAAGAGACCCAGTACTTC.

The rearrangement links TRBV7-9 to TRBJ1-3, with D unresolved. Germline V gives CDR1 SEHNR, CDR2 FQNEAQ (reference sequence). Trimming took off 4 bases at V and 4 bases at J, with 8 bases between the two ends. The CDR3 contains 13 residues. Here the CDR3 DNA reads TGTGCCAGCAGCTCCGTGACCGGAAACACCATATATTTT. Its protein is CASSSVTGNTIYF.

The V and J genes are TRBV7-8 and TRBJ2-3; 13 positions match TRBD2. The length of the CDR3 is 16 residues. Germline-derived CDR1 and CDR2 are SGHVS and FQNEAQ. J was trimmed by 7 bases and V by 1 base; bases with no gene match: 5. The CDR3 DNA sequence: TGTGCCAGCAGCTTAGAACTAGCGGGGGGGCCTAATACGCAGTATTTT. Protein product: CASSLELAGGPNTQYF.

This chain connects TRBV4-3 to TRBJ2-2; D perhaps matches TRBD2 (5 bases). V lost 0 bases, J lost 1 base, and 12 bases lay in between. The germline V gene has CDR1 LGHNA and CDR2 YSLEER. This CDR3 is built from 17 residues. This CDR3 is CASSQDYPGRNTGELFF. CDR3 sequence (DNA): TGCGCCAGCAGCCAAGATTACCCGGGAAGGAACACCGGGGAGCTGTTTTTT.

This clone came up once. The DNA of the CDR3 is TGTGCCAGCAGCCAAGATCAAGTCTTGAAGCCCCTAGCCAAAAACATTCAGTACTTC. As protein: CASSQDQVLKPLAKNIQYF. The chain uses TRBV3-1 (or the pseudogene TRBV3-2) and TRBJ2-4, with no clear D. CDR1 is LGHDT, CDR2 YNNKEL, per germline (reference sequence). V lost 0 bases and J 0 bases, leaving 18 bases between the germline ends. This CDR3 spans 19 amino acids.

The rearrangement links TRBV12-5 to TRBJ2-1; 7 bases map to TRBD1. CDR1 is LGHNT, CDR2 FRNRAP, per germline. Trimming cost V 7 bases and J 4 bases; bases outside gene matches: 10. The CDR3 has 15 residues. CDR3 sequence reads: CASASGTVTYNEQFF. In DNA form, the CDR3 reads TGTGCTAGTGCTTCCGGGACAGTGACTTACAATGAGCAGTTCTTC. Full variable domain (outside the CDR3, taken from reference TRBV12-5 and TRBJ2-1): DARVTQTPRHKVTEMGQEVTMRCQPILGHNTVFWYRQTMMQGLELLAYFRNRAPLDDSGMPKDRFSAEMPDATLATLKIQPSEPRDSAVYFCASASGTVTYNEQFFGPGTRLTVL.

The V gene is TRBV20-1, the J gene TRBJ1-1; TRBD1 matches at 7 bases. CDR3 size: 10 residues. Germline V gene sequence: CDR1 DFQATT, CDR2 SNEGSKA (reference sequence). CDR3 nucleotides: TGCGCAAAAGGGACAGCTGAAGCTTTCTTT. Translation gives CAKGTAEAFF.

The chain employs TRBV6-5 and TRBJ1-4; 8 bases map to TRBD1. Unmatched junction bases numbered 8, after V lost 6 bases and J lost 5 bases. CDR1 is MNHEY and CDR2 is SVGAGI in the germline V gene. This CDR3 region has 15 residues. The DNA for the CDR3 is TGTGCCAGCAGCCTACAGGGGGGTGTAAATGAAAAACTGTTTTTT. Translation gives CASSLQGGVNEKLFF.

This clone showed up just once. The chain joins TRBV12-3 or TRBV12-4 to TRBJ2-3; D perhaps matches TRBD2 (6 bases). The CDR3 loop spans 12 amino acids. V lost 5 bases and J 9 bases, leaving 12 bases between the germline ends. The DNA of the CDR3 is TGTGCCAGCAGTCTCGGGGGTTTGACGCAGTATTTT. It encodes CASSLGGLTQYF.

The rearrangement uses TRBV24-1 and TRBJ2-1, with D tentatively TRBD2 (6 bases). Trimming removed 4 bases from V and 7 bases from J, with 7 bases in between. The germline V gene has CDR1 KGHDR and CDR2 SFDVKD. This CDR3 spans 12 amino acids. CDR3: CATSDGGNEQFF. The CDR3, as DNA: TGTGCCACCAGTGACGGGGGTAATGAGCAGTTCTTC.

This chain uses TRBV30 with TRBJ2-7; D is undetermined. From germline, CDR1 is GTSNPN and CDR2 SVGIG (reference sequence). This CDR3 has 12 residues. V shed 4 bases and J shed 9 bases, with 16 bases lying between them. CDR3 in DNA: TGTGCCTGGACCCGGAATCAGATGGGGCAGTACTTC. This translates into CAWTRNQMGQYF.

The chain couples TRBV4-1 to TRBJ1-2; D is uncertain. CDR3 length: 13 amino acids. The V gene's germline CDR1 is MGHRA and CDR2 YSYEKL. V was cut by 1 base and J by 4 bases, with 7 bases left in between. CDR3 coding DNA: TGCGCCAGCAGCCAAGCGAGGCCCTATGGCTACACCTTC. It yields the protein CASSQARPYGYTF.

The DNA of the CDR3 is TGCAGCGTTGGGGGGACAGGGCCCCTTAACTATGGCTACACCTTC. This sequence encodes CSVGGTGPLNYGYTF. The chain uses TRBV29-1 and TRBJ1-2, with 9 bases that match TRBD1. The germline gives CDR1 SQVTM, CDR2 ANQGSEA. The CDR3 sequence is 15 residues long. The trim removed 4 bases at V and 1 base at J, leaving 7 bases unmatched.